The rows below give T cell receptor beta chains drawn from one sample of a study of T cell responses to AZD1222 COVID-19 vaccine. Only in-frame clones appear in the TCRdb table, and some are missing; sequencing was by immunoSEQ multiplex PCR. The table has about 140,000 clones, roughly 92% seen once. The material was peripheral blood, obtained 28 days after the second AZD1222 dose. The receptors come from an adult who received the AZD1222 COVID-19 vaccine. Both conserved end residues are part of each CDR3. D genes are given only for firm matches. The listing skips clone size in some rows; elsewhere it reads once, few, many or a size class.

TGTGCCAGCAGCCAAGATCGGGAGACAGCTAACTATGGCTACACCTTC CASSQDRETANYGYTF - - TRBJ1-2 TRBV4-2
TGTGCCAGCAGCTTAGATAGTATAAGGGCCGGCGGGGAGCTGTTTTTT CASSLDSIRAGGELFF - once TRBJ2-2 TRBV11-2
TGTGCCAGCAGTTTAGTTGGGGGCGCTGAAGCTTTCTTT CASSLVGGAEAFF - - TRBJ1-1 TRBV28
TGTGCCAGCAGCCTCAATACAGGGGACACTGAAGCTTTCTTT CASSLNTGDTEAFF TRBD1 - TRBJ1-1 TRBV7-9
TGTGCCAGCAGGGACTTCTCTGGAAACACCATATATTTT CASRDFSGNTIYF - - TRBJ1-3 TRBV27
TGTGCCAGCAGCAAGATAAATCAGCCCCAGCATTTT CASSKINQPQHF - - TRBJ1-5 TRBV21-1
TGTGCCAGCAGCCCAGGACAGGCCTATACCGGGGAGCTGTTTTTT CASSPGQAYTGELFF TRBD1 once TRBJ2-2 TRBV7-3
TGTGCCAGCTCACCAAGGACTAGCGGGAGCCACGAGCAGTACTTC CASSPRTSGSHEQYF TRBD2 - TRBJ2-7 TRBV18
TGTGCCAGCAGCTCTTTACAGCTTGGCCACGAGCAGTACTTC CASSSLQLGHEQYF - - TRBJ2-7 TRBV11-2
TGTGCCTGGGGCGGACAGGGGATTAGTCAGCCCCAGCATTTT CAWGGQGISQPQHF TRBD1 - TRBJ1-5 TRBV30
TGCAGCGTGGGGCAAGTCTCCGAGCAGTACTTC CSVGQVSEQYF - - TRBJ2-7 TRBV29-1
TGTGCCAGCAGTGAAACGGGCAGGGGATACGAGCAGTACTTC CASSETGRGYEQYF - - TRBJ2-7 TRBV6-1
TGTGCCAGCAGGCCGACAGGTGGAGAGACCCAGTACTTC CASRPTGGETQYF - - TRBJ2-5 TRBV6-6
TGTGCCAGCAGCCCCCAGGGGGCAGGGGAGGCTTTCTTT CASSPQGAGEAFF TRBD1 once TRBJ1-1 TRBV3-1/TRBV3-2
TGTGCCAGCAGTTACACAGGGCCAAACACTGAAGCTTTCTTT CASSYTGPNTEAFF - - TRBJ1-1 TRBV6-5
TGTGCCAGCAGTTTTACCTTTACCTACGAGCAGTACTTC CASSFTFTYEQYF - - TRBJ2-7 TRBV12-3/TRBV12-4
TGTGCCAGCTCACCAGCACTAGCTGGATTAAGAACAGATACGCAGTATTTT CASSPALAGLRTDTQYF - - TRBJ2-3 TRBV18
TGTGCCAGCAGCCCTTGGACAGGGGGCGCGGGAGCTGAAGCTTTCTTT CASSPWTGGAGAEAFF TRBD1 - TRBJ1-1 TRBV11-2
TGTGCCAGCAGCTTTCTAATGGGGGACACCTCTGGAAACACCATATATTTT CASSFLMGDTSGNTIYF - - TRBJ1-3 TRBV5-6
TGTGCCAGCAGCCAAGCGTGGGGCCAGGGAGGGGTAGAGACCCAGTACTTC CASSQAWGQGGVETQYF TRBD2 - TRBJ2-5 TRBV3-1/TRBV3-2
TGTGCCAGCACGTGGGGGGTCCCCCGCATGAACACTGAAGCTTTCTTT CASTWGVPRMNTEAFF - - TRBJ1-1 TRBV19
TGCGCCAGCAGCTTGAAGGTCCAGGGGCATGGGACCCAGTACTTC CASSLKVQGHGTQYF - - TRBJ2-5 TRBV5-1
TGCGCCAGCAGCCAAGATGCCCGCGGGGGAACTGAAGCTTTCTTT CASSQDARGGTEAFF - - TRBJ1-1 TRBV4-1
TGCAGCGTTGGGGCTTCGACCTACAATGAGCAGTTCTTC CSVGASTYNEQFF - - TRBJ2-1 TRBV29-1
TGCGCCAGCAGCCAGGATGACTATCAGCCCCAGCATTTT CASSQDDYQPQHF - - TRBJ1-5 TRBV4-1
TGTGCCAGCAGTTCCCTCGGTCGGGTTACCTTC CASSSLGRVTF - - TRBJ1-2 TRBV12-3/TRBV12-4